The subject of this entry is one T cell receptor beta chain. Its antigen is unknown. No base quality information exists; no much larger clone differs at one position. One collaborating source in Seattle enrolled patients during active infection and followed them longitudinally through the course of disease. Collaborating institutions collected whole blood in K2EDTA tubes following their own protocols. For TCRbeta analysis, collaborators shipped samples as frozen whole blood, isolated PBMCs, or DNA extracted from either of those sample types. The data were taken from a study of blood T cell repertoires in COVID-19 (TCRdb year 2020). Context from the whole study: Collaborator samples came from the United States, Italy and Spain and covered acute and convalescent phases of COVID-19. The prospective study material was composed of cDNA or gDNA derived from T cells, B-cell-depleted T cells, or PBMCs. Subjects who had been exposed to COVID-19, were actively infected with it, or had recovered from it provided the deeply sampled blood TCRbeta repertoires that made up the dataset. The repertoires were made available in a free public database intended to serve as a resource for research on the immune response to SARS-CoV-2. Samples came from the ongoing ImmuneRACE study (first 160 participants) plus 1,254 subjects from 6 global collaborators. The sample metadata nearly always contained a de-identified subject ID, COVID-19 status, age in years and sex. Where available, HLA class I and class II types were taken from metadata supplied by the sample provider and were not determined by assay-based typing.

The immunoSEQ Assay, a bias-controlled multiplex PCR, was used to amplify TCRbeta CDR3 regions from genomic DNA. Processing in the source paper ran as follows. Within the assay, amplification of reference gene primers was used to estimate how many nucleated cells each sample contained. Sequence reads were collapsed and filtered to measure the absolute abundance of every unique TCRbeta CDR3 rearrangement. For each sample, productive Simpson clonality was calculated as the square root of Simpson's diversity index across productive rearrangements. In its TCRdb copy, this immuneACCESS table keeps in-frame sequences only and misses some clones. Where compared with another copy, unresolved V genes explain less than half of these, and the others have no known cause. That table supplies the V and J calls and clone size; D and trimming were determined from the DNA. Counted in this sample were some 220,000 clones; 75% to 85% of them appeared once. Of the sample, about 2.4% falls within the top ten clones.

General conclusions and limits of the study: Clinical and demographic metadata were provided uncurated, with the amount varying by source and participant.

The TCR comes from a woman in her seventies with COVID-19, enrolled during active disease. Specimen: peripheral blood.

The base sequence is TGTGCCAGTAGTCTTCGGGACAGCAATAATTCACCCCTCCACTTT. It translates to CASSLRDSNNSPLHF. The chain is assembled from TRBV19 and TRBJ1-6, with TRBD1 identical over 7 junction bases. Reading the germline V gene (reference sequence) gives CDR1 LNHDA and CDR2 SQIVND. There are 15 amino acids in the CDR3, from cysteine to phenylalanine inclusive. Only the CDR3 DNA is retained, 45 bases long and in frame from the first base. Germline trimming amounts to 5 bases on V and 5 bases on J, with 6 as the count of junction bases outside the gene matches.